This TCR beta chain was retrieved from a study of T cells after yellow fever vaccination. This clonotype occurred a few times. As yet, its antigen is unknown. Whole-study results and caveats: Repertoires sorted by FACS could include abundant clonotypes that are contaminants from the bulk population. The study found a weaker secondary response that peaked faster, day 5 versus 15.

Synthesis of TCR cDNA relied on 5'RACE template switching, which attached a universal primer site and UMIs. TCRdb passed the 5' RACE reads through MiXCR, listing each CDR3 protein once. Here the sample spans 340,000 or so distinct CDR3 sequences, about an eighth being singletons. The CDR3 runs 14 residues. Deletions cut 3 bases from V and 4 bases from J, with 12 bases between. The germline CDR1 and CDR2 sequences are SGHRS and YFSETQ. The source was CD4+ T cells sorted from PBMCs, collected 15 days after the yellow fever booster vaccination. The rearrangement joins TRBV5-1 to TRBJ2-3; D may correspond to TRBD1 or TRBD2 (6 bases each). This TCR derives from a man aged 18 to 30 who received the YFV17D yellow fever vaccine. The CDR3 DNA follows: TGCGCCAGCAGCTCGAGGGGGGCCTCAGATACGCAGTATTTT. Translated: CASSSRGASDTQYF.